The 9 T cell receptor beta chains below all came from one sample that was sequenced in a study of regulatory T cells in long-lasting Graves disease. As to time point: persistent/refractory GD, antithyroid drugs over 5 years with positive TRAb. Generation of the TCR library employed RNA extracted from PBMCs. Combining iRepertoire HTBI primers with Arm-PCR of CDR3 regions, the authors built TCR beta libraries. One entry per CDR3 protein results from TCRdb running MiXCR on the multiplex PCR reads. The profile shows roughly 400,000 distinct CDR3 sequences, around 20% of them singletons. The sample consisted of peripheral blood mononuclear cells (PBMCs), taken when the disease was refractory, from a patient treated with antithyroid drugs. The receptor source for this set is a female donor with Graves disease.

Ten or more counts support this clonotype. Written as DNA, the CDR3 is TGTGCCAGCAGCCAAGGAAGGATACTCAGTGCTAATGAAAAACTGTTTTTT. It yields the protein CASSQGRILSANEKLFF. The chain carries TRBV3-1 and TRBJ1-4; no definite D call. Between the trimmed V and J ends, which lost 1 base and 3 bases, there was a span of 15 bases. From germline, CDR1 is LGHDT and CDR2 YNNKEL (reference sequence). The CDR3 is 17 amino acids.

This clonotype was seen a handful of times. No conserved phenylalanine or tryptophan ends this CDR3, so it is likely a read error. The limits of the CDR3 on the DNA are not certain, so only TCRdb's listed CDR3 is given. This chain links TRBV7-9 with TRBJ2-7; the tabulated D call, TRBD1, remains unverified against the DNA. Germline assignment: CDR1 SEHNR and CDR2 FQNEAQ (reference sequence). The CDR3 is 13 amino acids in total, end residues counted. The CDR3: CASSPSAGGRPLI.

Comments on this clonotype: A far larger clone is only one base removed, so a read error is likely. The chain couples TRBV14 to TRBJ1-1; D is ambiguous. Germline V gene data show CDR1 as SGHDN and CDR2 as FVKESK. The CDR3 extends over 11 amino acids. The CDR3 coding sequence is TGTGCCCGCAGCTTTAACACTGAAGCTTTCTTT. The encoded protein is CARSFNTEAFF.

This clonotype was picked up many times. This chain joins TRBV11-2 and TRBJ1-6; TRBD1 is a possible D gene (5 bases). The germline V gene has CDR1 SGHAT and CDR2 FQNNGV. The length of the CDR3 is 16 residues. V was cut by 2 bases and J by 7 bases, with 15 bases left in between. CDR3 nucleotides: TGTGCCAGCAGCTTAATGACGCAGGGTCGGAATTCACCCCTCCACTTT. It specifies CASSLMTQGRNSPLHF.

The V and J genes are TRBV20-1 and TRBJ2-2; D is perhaps TRBD1 or TRBD2 (5 bases each). Trimming took 6 bases from V and 2 from J, leaving 13 bases between them. The germline gives CDR1 DFQATT, CDR2 SNEGSKA (reference sequence). This CDR3 has 14 amino acids. This CDR3 is CSARDGPNTGELFF. The CDR3 DNA follows: TGCAGTGCCCGGGACGGACCCAACACCGGGGAGCTGTTTTTT.

For this clonotype: Just one base apart from a much larger clone, this may be a read error. J is TRBJ2-5 and V is TRBV10-3; possibly TRBD1 or TRBD2 for D (5 bases each). This CDR3 comprises 17 residues. The germline gives CDR1 ENHRY, CDR2 SYGVKD. CDR3: CASSLIGSGPTEETQYF. In DNA form, the CDR3 reads TGTGCCAGCAGTTTAATCGGTTCGGGGCCGACCGAAGAGACCCAGTACTTC.

This clonotype was seen a handful of times. The rearrangement joins TRBV15 to TRBJ2-1; 7 bases are shared with TRBD1. V was clipped by 4 bases and J by 1 base; unmatched bases: 4. The CDR3 is 15 residues long. The germline V gene has CDR1 LNHNV and CDR2 YYDKDF (reference sequence). CDR3 DNA: TGTGCCACCAGCAAAAGACAGGGTTCCTACAATGAGCAGTTCTTC. Amino acids: CATSKRQGSYNEQFF.

This clonotype came up a few times. V usage is TRBV30 and J usage is TRBJ1-5, with a tentative D call TRBD1 (5 bases). CDR1 GTSNPN and CDR2 SVGIG come from the germline V gene (reference sequence). There are 12 residues in the CDR3. Trimming cost V 4 bases and J 6 bases, with 10 bases left between them. The CDR3 coding sequence is TGTGCCTGGAACCTAAGGGGTCAGCCCCAGCATTTT. Encoded protein: CAWNLRGQPQHF.

Notes on this clonotype: It is likely a read error, because the conserved phenylalanine at the end of the CDR3 is missing. The V and J genes are TRBV7-2 and TRBJ2-7; D assignment may be TRBD1 or TRBD2 (5 bases each). The CDR3 is made up of 14 amino acids. Germline values: CDR1 SGHTA, CDR2 FQGNSA. With 4 bases removed from V and 6 bases from J, the gap between germline ends came to 16 bases. This CDR3 reads CASSSSGTPIEQYL. The CDR3 region has the DNA TGTGCCAGCAGCTCCTCCGGGACCCCCATCGAGCAGTACCTC.